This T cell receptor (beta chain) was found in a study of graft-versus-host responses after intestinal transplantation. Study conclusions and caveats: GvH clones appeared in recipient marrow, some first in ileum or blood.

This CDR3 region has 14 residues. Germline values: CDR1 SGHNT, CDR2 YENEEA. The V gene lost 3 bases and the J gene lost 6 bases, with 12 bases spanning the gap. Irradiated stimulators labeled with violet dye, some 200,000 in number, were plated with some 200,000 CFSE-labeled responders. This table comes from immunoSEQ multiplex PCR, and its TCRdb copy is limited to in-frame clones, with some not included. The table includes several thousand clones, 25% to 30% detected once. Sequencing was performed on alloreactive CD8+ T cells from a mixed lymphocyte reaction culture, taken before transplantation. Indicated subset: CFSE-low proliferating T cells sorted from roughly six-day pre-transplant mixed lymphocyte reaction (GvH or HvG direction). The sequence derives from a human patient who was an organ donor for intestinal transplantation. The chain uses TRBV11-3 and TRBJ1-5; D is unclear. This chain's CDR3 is CASSFPRRTQPQHF. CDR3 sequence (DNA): TGTGCCAGCAGCTTCCCCAGGAGGACTCAGCCCCAGCATTTT.